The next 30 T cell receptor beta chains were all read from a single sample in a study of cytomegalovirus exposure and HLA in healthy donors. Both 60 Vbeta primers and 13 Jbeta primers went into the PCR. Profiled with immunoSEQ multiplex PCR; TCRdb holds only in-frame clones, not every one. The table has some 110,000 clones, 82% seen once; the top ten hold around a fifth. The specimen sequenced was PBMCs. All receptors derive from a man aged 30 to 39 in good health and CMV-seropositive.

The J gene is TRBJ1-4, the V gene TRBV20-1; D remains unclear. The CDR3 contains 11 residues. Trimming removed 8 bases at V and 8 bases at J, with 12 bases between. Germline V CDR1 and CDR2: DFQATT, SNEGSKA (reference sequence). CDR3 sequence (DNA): TGCAGTTCACCAGGCAACGAAAAACTGTTTTTT. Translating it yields CSSPGNEKLFF.

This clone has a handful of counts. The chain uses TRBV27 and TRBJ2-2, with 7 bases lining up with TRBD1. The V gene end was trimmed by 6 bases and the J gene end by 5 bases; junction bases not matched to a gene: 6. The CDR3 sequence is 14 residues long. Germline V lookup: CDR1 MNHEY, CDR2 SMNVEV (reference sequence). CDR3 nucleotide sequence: TGTGCCAGCAGCGACAGGGACCTTACCGGGGAGCTGTTTTTT. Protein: CASSDRDLTGELFF.

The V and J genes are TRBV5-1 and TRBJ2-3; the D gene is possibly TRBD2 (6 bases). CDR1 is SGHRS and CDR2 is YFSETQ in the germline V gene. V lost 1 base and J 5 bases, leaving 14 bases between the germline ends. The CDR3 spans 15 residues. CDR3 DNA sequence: TGCGCCAGCAGCTTGTACGGGGGAGAGGGAGATACGCAGTATTTT. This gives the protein CASSLYGGEGDTQYF.

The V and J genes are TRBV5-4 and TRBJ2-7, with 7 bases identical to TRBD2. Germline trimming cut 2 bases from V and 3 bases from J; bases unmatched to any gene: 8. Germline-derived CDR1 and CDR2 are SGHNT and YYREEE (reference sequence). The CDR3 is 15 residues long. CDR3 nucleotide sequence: TGTGCCAGCAGCTTTCGGGGCGGGAGTGGCTACGAGCAGTACGTC. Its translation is CASSFRGGSGYEQYV.

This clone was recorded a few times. CDR3 amino acids: CASSGTSGPLAKNIQYF. CDR3 bases: TGTGCCAGCAGCGGGACTAGCGGCCCCCTAGCCAAAAACATTCAGTACTTC. The V call is TRBV5-6, the J call TRBJ2-4, with 11 bases fitting TRBD2. Germline V gene sequence: CDR1 SGHDT, CDR2 YYEEEE. The CDR3 totals 17 residues. V trimming: 4 bases; J trimming: 0 bases; junction bases outside the gene matches: 6. Full variable domain (missing parts from reference TRBV5-6 and TRBJ2-4): DAGVTQSPTHLIKTRGQQVTLRCSPKSGHDTVSWYQQALGQGPQFIFQYYEEEERQRGNFPDRFSGHQFPNYSSELNVNALLLGDSALYLCASSGTSGPLAKNIQYFGAGTRLSVL.

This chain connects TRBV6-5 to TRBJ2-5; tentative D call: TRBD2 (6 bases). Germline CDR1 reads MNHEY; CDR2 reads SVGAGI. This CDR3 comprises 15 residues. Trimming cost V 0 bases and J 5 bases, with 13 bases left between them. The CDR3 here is CASSYSRGIRETQYF. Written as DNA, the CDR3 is TGTGCCAGCAGTTACTCCCGGGGGATTCGTGAGACCCAGTACTTC.

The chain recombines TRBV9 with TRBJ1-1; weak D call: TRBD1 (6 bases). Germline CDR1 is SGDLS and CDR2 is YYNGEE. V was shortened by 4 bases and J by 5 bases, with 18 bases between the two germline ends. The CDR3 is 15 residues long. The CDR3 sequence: CASSTMSGGRTEAFF. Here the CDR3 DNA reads TGTGCCAGCAGCACAATGTCGGGGGGGCGAACTGAAGCTTTCTTT.

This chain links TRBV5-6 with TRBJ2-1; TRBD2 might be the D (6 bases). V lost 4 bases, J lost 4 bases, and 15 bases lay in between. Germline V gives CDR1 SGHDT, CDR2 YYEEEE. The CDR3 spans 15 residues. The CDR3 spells CASSRGLGIYNEQFF. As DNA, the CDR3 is TGTGCCAGCAGCAGGGGACTGGGGATTTACAATGAGCAGTTCTTC.

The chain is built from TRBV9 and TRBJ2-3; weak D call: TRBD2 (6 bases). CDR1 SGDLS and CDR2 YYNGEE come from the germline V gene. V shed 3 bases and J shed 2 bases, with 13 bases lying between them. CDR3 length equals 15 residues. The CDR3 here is CASSAFSGITDTQYF. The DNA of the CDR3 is TGTGCCAGCAGCGCCTTTAGCGGTATCACAGATACGCAGTATTTT. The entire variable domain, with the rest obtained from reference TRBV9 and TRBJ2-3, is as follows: DSGVTQTPKHLITATGQRVTLRCSPRSGDLSVYWYQQSLDQGLQFLIQYYNGEERAKGNILERFSAQQFPDLHSELNLSSLELGDSALYFCASSAFSGITDTQYFGPGTRLTVL.

The DNA for the CDR3 is TGTGCCAGCAGTCGTAGACAGGGGTCCTACGAGCAGTACTTC. It codes for CASSRRQGSYEQYF. The genes are TRBV6-1 and TRBJ2-7, with TRBD1 matching over 8 bases. CDR3 length: 14 residues. The germline CDR1 and CDR2 sequences are MNHNS and SASEGT. Trimming at V came to 5 bases and at J to 1 base, leaving 4 bases not matched to a gene.

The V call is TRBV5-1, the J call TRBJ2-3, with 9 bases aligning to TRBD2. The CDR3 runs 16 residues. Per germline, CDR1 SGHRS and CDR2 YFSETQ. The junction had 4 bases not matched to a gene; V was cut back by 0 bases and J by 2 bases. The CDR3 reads CASSLVVAGVTDTQYF. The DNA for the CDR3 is TGCGCCAGCAGCTTGGTAGTAGCGGGAGTCACAGATACGCAGTATTTT.

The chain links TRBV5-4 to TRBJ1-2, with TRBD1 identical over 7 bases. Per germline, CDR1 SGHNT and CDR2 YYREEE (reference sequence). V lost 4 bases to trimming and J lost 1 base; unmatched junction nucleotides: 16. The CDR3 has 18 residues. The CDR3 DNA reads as TGTGCCAGCAGCAACAGGGGATTAATTAAGGATGGTAACTATGGCTACACCTTC. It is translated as CASSNRGLIKDGNYGYTF. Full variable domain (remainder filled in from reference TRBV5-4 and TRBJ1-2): ETGVTQSPTHLIKTRGQQVTLRCSSQSGHNTVSWYQQALGQGPQFIFQYYREEENGRGNFPPRFSGLQFPNYSSELNVNALELDDSALYLCASSNRGLIKDGNYGYTFGSGTRLTVV.

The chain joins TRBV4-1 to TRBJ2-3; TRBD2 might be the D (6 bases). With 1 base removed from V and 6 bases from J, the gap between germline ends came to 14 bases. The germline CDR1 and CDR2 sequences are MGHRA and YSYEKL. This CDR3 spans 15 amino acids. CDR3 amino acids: CASSQGRDPEDTQYF. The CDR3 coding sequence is TGCGCCAGCAGCCAAGGGAGGGACCCCGAGGATACGCAGTATTTT.

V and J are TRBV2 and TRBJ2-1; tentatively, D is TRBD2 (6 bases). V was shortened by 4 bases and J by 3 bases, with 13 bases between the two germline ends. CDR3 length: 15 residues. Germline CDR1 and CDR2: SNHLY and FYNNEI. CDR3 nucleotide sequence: TGTGCCAGCAGTGTTGGGGGGAGAGGCTACAATGAGCAGTTCTTC. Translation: CASSVGGRGYNEQFF.

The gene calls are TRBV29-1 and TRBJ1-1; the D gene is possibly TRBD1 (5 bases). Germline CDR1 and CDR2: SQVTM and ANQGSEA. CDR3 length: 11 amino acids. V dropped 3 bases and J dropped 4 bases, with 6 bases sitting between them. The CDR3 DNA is TGCAGCGTTGACAGGGCCACTGAAGCTTTCTTT. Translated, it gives CSVDRATEAFF.

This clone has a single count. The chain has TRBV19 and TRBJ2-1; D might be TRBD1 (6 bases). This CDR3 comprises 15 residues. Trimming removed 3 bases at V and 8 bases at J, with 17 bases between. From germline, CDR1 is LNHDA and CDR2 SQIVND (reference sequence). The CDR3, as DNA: TGTGCCAGTAGTATGTGGAGGCAGGGGAGCCATGAGCAGTTCTTC. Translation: CASSMWRQGSHEQFF.

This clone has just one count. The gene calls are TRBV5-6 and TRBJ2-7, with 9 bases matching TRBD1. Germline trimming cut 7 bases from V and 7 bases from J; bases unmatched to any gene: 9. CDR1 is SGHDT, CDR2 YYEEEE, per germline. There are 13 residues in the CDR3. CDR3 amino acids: CASLQQGAGEQYV. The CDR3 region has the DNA TGTGCCAGCCTCCAACAGGGGGCGGGGGAGCAGTACGTC.

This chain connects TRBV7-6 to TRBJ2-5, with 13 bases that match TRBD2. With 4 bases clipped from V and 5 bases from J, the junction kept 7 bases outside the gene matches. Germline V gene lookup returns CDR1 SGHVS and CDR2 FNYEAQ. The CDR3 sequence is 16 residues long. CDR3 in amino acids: CASSSRWTSGSETQYF. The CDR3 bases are TGTGCCAGCAGCTCACGGTGGACTAGCGGGAGTGAGACCCAGTACTTC.

As DNA, the CDR3 is TGTGCCAGCAGTGACCCCTGGGGTCGGGGAGCTTTCTTT. Its translation: CASSDPWGRGAFF. The chain couples TRBV25-1 to TRBJ1-1; D is unresolved. The germline V gene has CDR1 MGHDK and CDR2 SYGVNS. Trimming shortened V by 3 bases and J by 10 bases, and 15 bases separated the two germline ends. The CDR3 is made up of 13 amino acids.

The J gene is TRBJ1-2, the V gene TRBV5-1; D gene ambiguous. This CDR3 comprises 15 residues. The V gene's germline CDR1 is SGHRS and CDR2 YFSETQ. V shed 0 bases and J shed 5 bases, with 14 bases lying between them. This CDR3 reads CASSLGTTGFYGYTF. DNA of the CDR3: TGCGCCAGCAGCTTGGGAACTACGGGTTTTTATGGCTACACCTTC.

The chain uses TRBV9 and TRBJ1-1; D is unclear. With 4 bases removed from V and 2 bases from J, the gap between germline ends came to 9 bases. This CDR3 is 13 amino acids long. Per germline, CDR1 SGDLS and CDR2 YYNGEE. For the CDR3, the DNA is TGTGCCAGCAGCACACGGGATAACACTGAAGCTTTCTTT. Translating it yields CASSTRDNTEAFF.

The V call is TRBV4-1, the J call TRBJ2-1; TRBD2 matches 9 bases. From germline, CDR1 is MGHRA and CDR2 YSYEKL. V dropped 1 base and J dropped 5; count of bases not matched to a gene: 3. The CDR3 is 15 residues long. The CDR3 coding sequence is TGCGCCAGCAGCCAAGGAAGCGGGAGGCACAATGAGCAGTTCTTC. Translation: CASSQGSGRHNEQFF.

The CDR3 nucleotides are TGTGCCAGCTCCCCTGCACGAACTTATAGCAATCAGCCCCAGCATTTT. Its translation: CASSPARTYSNQPQHF. This chain joins TRBV18 and TRBJ1-5; D unclear. Germline CDR1 and CDR2: KGHSH and LQKENI. This CDR3 spans 16 amino acids. V was pared by 6 bases and J by 0 bases, with 15 bases between.

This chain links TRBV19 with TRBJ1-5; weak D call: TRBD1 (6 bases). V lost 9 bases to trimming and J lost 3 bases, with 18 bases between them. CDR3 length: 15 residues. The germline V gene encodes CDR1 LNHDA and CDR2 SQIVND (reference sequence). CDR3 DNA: TGTGCCAGCGGGATCGCAGGGGCCTTCAATCAGCCCCAGCATTTT. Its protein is CASGIAGAFNQPQHF. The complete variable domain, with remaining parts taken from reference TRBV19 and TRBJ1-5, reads DGGITQSPKYLFRKEGQNVTLSCEQNLNHDAMYWYRQDPGQGLRLIYYSQIVNDFQKGDIAEGYSVSREKKESFPLTVTSAQKNPTAFYLCASGIAGAFNQPQHFGDGTRLSIL.

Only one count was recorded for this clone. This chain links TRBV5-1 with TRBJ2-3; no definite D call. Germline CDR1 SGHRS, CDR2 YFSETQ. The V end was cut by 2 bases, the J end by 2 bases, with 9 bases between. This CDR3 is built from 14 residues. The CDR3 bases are TGCGCCAGCAGCTTCTCTCGTAACACAGATACGCAGTATTTT. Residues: CASSFSRNTDTQYF.

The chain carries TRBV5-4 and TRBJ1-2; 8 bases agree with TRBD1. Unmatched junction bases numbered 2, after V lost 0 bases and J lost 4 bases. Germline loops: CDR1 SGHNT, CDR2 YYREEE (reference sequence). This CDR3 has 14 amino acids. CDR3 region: CASSLDRGAYGYTF. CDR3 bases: TGTGCCAGCAGCTTGGACAGGGGGGCCTATGGCTACACCTTC.

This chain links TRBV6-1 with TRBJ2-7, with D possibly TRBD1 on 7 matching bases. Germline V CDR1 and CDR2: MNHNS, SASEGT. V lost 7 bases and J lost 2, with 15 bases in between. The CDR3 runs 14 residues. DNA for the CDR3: TGTGCCAGCACCCCCAGGGGGGTTACCTACGAGCAGTACTTC. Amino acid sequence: CASTPRGVTYEQYF.

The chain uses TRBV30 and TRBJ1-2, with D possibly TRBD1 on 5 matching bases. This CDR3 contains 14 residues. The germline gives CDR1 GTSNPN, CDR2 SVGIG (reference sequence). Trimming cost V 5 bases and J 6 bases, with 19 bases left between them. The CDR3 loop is CAWGVGAGGHGYTF. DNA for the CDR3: TGTGCCTGGGGGGTCGGGGCGGGGGGTCATGGCTACACCTTC.

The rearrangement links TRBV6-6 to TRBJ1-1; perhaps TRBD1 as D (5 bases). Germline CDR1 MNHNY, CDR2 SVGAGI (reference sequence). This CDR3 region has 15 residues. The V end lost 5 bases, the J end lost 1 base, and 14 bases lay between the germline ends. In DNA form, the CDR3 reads TGTGCCAGCAGTCCCCTCGGCGGGGCGAACACTGAAGCTTTCTTT. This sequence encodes CASSPLGGANTEAFF.

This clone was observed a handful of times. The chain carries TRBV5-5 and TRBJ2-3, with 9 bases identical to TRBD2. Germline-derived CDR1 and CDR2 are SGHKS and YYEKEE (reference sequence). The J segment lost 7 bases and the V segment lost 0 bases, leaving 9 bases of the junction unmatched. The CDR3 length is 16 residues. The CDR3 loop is CASSLDLAGRVYTQYF. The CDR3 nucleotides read TGTGCCAGCAGCTTGGACCTAGCGGGAAGGGTTTATACGCAGTATTTT.